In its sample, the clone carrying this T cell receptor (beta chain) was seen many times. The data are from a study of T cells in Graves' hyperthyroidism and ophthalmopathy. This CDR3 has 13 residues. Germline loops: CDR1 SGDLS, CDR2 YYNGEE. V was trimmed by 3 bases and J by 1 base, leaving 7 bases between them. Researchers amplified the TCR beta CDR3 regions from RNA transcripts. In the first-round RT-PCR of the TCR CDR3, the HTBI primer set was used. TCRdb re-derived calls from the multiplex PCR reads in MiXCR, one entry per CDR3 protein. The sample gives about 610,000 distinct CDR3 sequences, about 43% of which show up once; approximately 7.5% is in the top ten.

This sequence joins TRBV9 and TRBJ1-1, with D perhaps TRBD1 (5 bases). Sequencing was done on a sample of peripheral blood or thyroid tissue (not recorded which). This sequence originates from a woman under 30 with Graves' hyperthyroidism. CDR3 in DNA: TGTGCCAGCAGCGGTGGGGCGAACACTGAAGCTTTCTTT. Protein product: CASSGGANTEAFF.